This TCR beta chain is from a study of regulatory T cells in long-lasting Graves disease. Building of the TCR beta libraries involved iRepertoire HTBI primers and Arm-PCR of CDR3 regions. One entry per CDR3 protein, called by TCRdb with MiXCR from the multiplex PCR reads. The table lists about 400,000 distinct CDR3 sequences, around 21% of them singletons. CDR1 and CDR2 from the germline V gene are LNHDA and SQIVND (reference sequence). V lost 3 bases, J lost 3 bases, and 12 bases lay in between. The CDR3 sequence is 14 residues long. Stated time point: persistent/refractory GD, antithyroid drugs over 5 years with positive TRAb. Construction of the TCR library relied on RNA isolated from PBMCs.

Specimen: peripheral blood mononuclear cells (PBMCs), collected when the disease was refractory, from a patient treated with antithyroid drugs. This sequence originates from a female donor with Graves disease. The chain links TRBV19 to TRBJ2-7, with a possible D match to TRBD2 (5 bases). The CDR3 sequence: CASSIGFGIYEQYF. The CDR3 DNA reads as TGTGCCAGTAGTATTGGTTTCGGGATCTACGAGCAGTACTTC. Full variable domain (remainder filled in from reference TRBV19 and TRBJ2-7): DGGITQSPKYLFRKEGQNVTLSCEQNLNHDAMYWYRQDPGQGLRLIYYSQIVNDFQKGDIAEGYSVSREKKESFPLTVTSAQKNPTAFYLCASSIGFGIYEQYFGPGTRLTVT.